Listed below are T cell receptor beta chains from one sample, sequenced in a study of cytomegalovirus exposure and HLA in healthy donors. Generated by immunoSEQ multiplex PCR, the TCRdb table keeps only in-frame clones and is missing some. In the table there are some 170,000 clones, 70% to 90% of which are singletons. Sequencing was done on a sample of PBMCs. The receptor source for this set is a woman in her thirties in good health and CMV-seronegative. CDR3s include the opening cysteine and the closing phenylalanine or tryptophan. A D gene is named only where the DNA matches it firmly. Clone size appears in some rows only: once, few, many, or a class for an expanded clone.

TRBJ2-2 | TRBD1 | TRBV11-2 | NA | TGTGCCAGCAGACTTACAGGGGGCACCGGGGAGCTGTTTTTT | CASRLTGGTGELFF
TRBJ2-2 | NA | TRBV30 | NA | TGTGCCTGGAGTGTAATGCTAGCTGGGATCGGGGAGCTGTTTTTT | CAWSVMLAGIGELFF
TRBJ1-1 | TRBD1 | TRBV19 | once | TGTGCCAGTAGTAAGGGACAGGGGGCTTCGTTGAACACTGAAGCTTTCTTT | CASSKGQGASLNTEAFF
TRBJ1-1 | NA | TRBV28 | NA | TGTGCCAGCAGGCTTTGGGGGTCATACACTGAAGCTTTCTTT | CASRLWGSYTEAFF
TRBJ2-7 | NA | TRBV5-6 | NA | TGTGCCAGCAGCCCACGGGGGTCGGGACGAAAAAGTGCCGAGCAGTACTTC | CASSPRGSGRKSAEQYF
TRBJ2-7 | TRBD2 | TRBV7-2 | NA | TGTGCCAGCAGCCACGGGCTAGCGGGGGCTCTGGGGGAGCAGTACTTC | CASSHGLAGALGEQYF
TRBJ1-3 | NA | TRBV11-2 | NA | TGTGCCAGCAGCTTAGGGTCTAGAAGCTCTGGAAACACCATATATTTT | CASSLGSRSSGNTIYF
TRBJ2-1 | TRBD2 | TRBV29-1 | NA | TGCAGCGTCCGACTAGCTCGGTTATCGAATGAGCAGTTCTTC | CSVRLARLSNEQFF
TRBJ2-7 | TRBD1 | TRBV28 | NA | TGTGCCACCAGGGGACAGAGCTCCTACGAGCAGTACTTC | CATRGQSSYEQYF
TRBJ2-3 | NA | TRBV7-9 | NA | TGTGCCAGCGGACCGAGAAGCACAGATACGCAGTATTTT | CASGPRSTDTQYF
TRBJ2-1 | NA | TRBV6-6 | NA | TGTGCCAGCAGCAGGGGAGGGTACAATGAGCAGTTCTTC | CASSRGGYNEQFF
TRBJ2-7 | TRBD2 | TRBV28 | once | TGTGCCAGCAACTTATGGGGAGGGACCTACGAGCAGTACTTC | CASNLWGGTYEQYF
TRBJ1-5 | NA | TRBV28 | NA | TGTGCCAGCAGCCTCAAAGGAAGGCCCCAGCATTTT | CASSLKGRPQHF
TRBJ2-1 | NA | TRBV27 | NA | TGTGCCAGCAGTTTATCATCATGGGTAGGCGAGCAGTTCTTC | CASSLSSWVGEQFF
TRBJ2-7 | NA | TRBV18 | NA | TGTGCCAGCTCAGGCTCCTACGAGCAGTACTTC | CASSGSYEQYF
TRBJ1-1 | TRBD1 | TRBV27 | NA | TGTGCCAGCAGTCCACCGACAGGGGGTCTCGCCCCTGAAGCTTTCTTT | CASSPPTGGLAPEAFF
TRBJ2-7 | NA | TRBV30 | NA | TGTGCCTGGACCCAGGGGCAGCTCCCCACCTTGTACGAGCAGTACTTC | CAWTQGQLPTLYEQYF
TRBJ2-3 | TRBD2 | TRBV5-1 | NA | TGCGCCAGCAGCTTGGTGCCTCGTCCGCTAGCGGGGACAGATACGCAGTATTTT | CASSLVPRPLAGTDTQYF
TRBJ2-3 | TRBD2 | TRBV19 | NA | TGTGCCAGTAGCAATAGCGGGCGGAGAGATACGCAGTATTTT | CASSNSGRRDTQYF
TRBJ2-7 | NA | TRBV29-1 | NA | TGCAGCGTTATCGCAGGGGCGTACGAGCAGTACTTC | CSVIAGAYEQYF
TRBJ1-2 | TRBD1 | TRBV7-9 | few | TGTGCCAGCAGCCCCCGGGACAGGGCTTGGGGCTACACCTTC | CASSPRDRAWGYTF
TRBJ2-5 | NA | TRBV27 | NA | TGTGCCAGCAGTTTAACAGAGACCCAGTACTTC | CASSLTETQYF
TRBJ1-1 | NA | TRBV2 | few | TGTGCCAGCAGGGACGGACGGATCACTGAAGCTTTCTTT | CASRDGRITEAFF
TRBJ2-7 | TRBD1 | TRBV11-2 | NA | TGTGCCAGCAGCTCCGGGACAGCCTCCTACGAGCAGTACTTC | CASSSGTASYEQYF
TRBJ2-1 | NA | TRBV4-3 | NA | TGCGCCAGCAGCCAAGAAGGGGGAAGGGGTACTGAGCAGTTCTTC | CASSQEGGRGTEQFF
TRBJ1-2 | TRBD1 | TRBV7-9 | NA | TGTGCCAGCAGCTCTGGGACAGGGGCCAGCCTAATCTTC | CASSSGTGASLIF
TRBJ2-2 | NA | TRBV5-1 | NA | TGCGCCAGCAGCTCGGGCAGGGAAACTGGGGAGCTGTTTTTT | CASSSGRETGELFF
TRBJ1-2 | NA | TRBV6-5 | NA | TGTGCCAGCAGTTACGCTGGGATTGGGGCTAACTATGGCTACACCTTC | CASSYAGIGANYGYTF
TRBJ1-4 | NA | TRBV27 | NA | TGTGCCAGCAGAAAGGGAGAAAATGAAAAACTGTTTTTT | CASRKGENEKLFF
TRBJ1-1 | NA | TRBV9 | once | TGTGCCAGCAGCACCGGCCTGGGGACAATTGCTTTCTTT | CASSTGLGTIAFF
TRBJ2-2 | NA | TRBV28 | NA | TGTGCCAGCCAAGCAACTCTAACAGGGTGGAAGTTGTTTTTT | CASQATLTGWKLFF
TRBJ2-5 | NA | TRBV19 | once | TGTGCCAGTAGTATTCCGGGAGAAGAGACCCAGTACTTC | CASSIPGEETQYF
TRBJ1-1 | TRBD1 | TRBV7-9 | NA | TGTGCCAGCAGCTCCATTCCCACGACAGGGGACACTGAAGCTTTCTTT | CASSSIPTTGDTEAFF
TRBJ2-5 | TRBD1 | TRBV5-4 | NA | TGTGCCAGCAGCGGCAGGGGGCCCTCGGCAGAGACCCAGTACTTC | CASSGRGPSAETQYF
TRBJ1-5 | NA | TRBV6-4 | NA | TGTGCCACTAAGTGGGGGTCCCAGGTTCTGAATAGCAATCAGCCCCAGCATTTT | CATKWGSQVLNSNQPQHF
TRBJ2-2 | TRBD2 | TRBV29-1 | once | TGCAGCGTTGGGACTAGCGGGAGTGGCAGGGAGCTGTTTTTT | CSVGTSGSGRELFF
TRBJ2-1 | TRBD1 | TRBV9 | NA | TGTGCCAGCAGCGGAGGACAGGGGAGGTTAAATGAGCAGTTCTTC | CASSGGQGRLNEQFF
TRBJ1-1 | NA | TRBV6-1 | NA | TGTGCCAGCAGTGCCAGTGACAGGTTTCACACTGAAGCTTTCTTT | CASSASDRFHTEAFF
TRBJ2-2 | NA | TRBV11-2 | NA | TGTGCCAGCAGCTTACTAGCGTCAAACACCGGGGAGCTGTTTTTT | CASSLLASNTGELFF
TRBJ2-2 | NA | TRBV7-2 | few | TGTGCCAGCAGCTACCGAACGACCGGGGAGCTGTTTTTT | CASSYRTTGELFF
TRBJ2-1 | NA | TRBV13 | once | TGTGCCAGCAGCTTAGTCAGGGATATGGATGAGCAGTTCTTC | CASSLVRDMDEQFF
TRBJ1-2 | NA | TRBV5-1 | NA | TGCGCCAGCAGCCCTGGGTGGGGGGCCCAGCCCCACTATGGCTACACCTTC | CASSPGWGAQPHYGYTF